This T cell receptor beta chain is drawn from a study of cytomegalovirus exposure and HLA in healthy donors. V dropped 1 base and J dropped 1; count of bases not matched to a gene: 1. CDR1 is SGHVS and CDR2 is FNYEAQ in the germline V gene. The CDR3 is 16 amino acids. The table came from immunoSEQ multiplex PCR; TCRdb's copy has only in-frame clones and leaves some out. Of around 150,000 clones listed, 82% are singletons. The sequenced material came from PBMCs. This clonotype was obtained from a man in his thirties or forties in good health and CMV-seropositive. The rearrangement links TRBV7-6 to TRBJ1-1; 12 bases are a match to TRBD1. The CDR3 DNA is TGTGCCAGCAGCTTAGGGGGACAGGGGGCGAACACTGAAGCTTTCTTT. Translation gives CASSLGGQGANTEAFF.